Shown below are 4 T cell receptor beta chains from a single sample sequenced in a study of blood T cell repertoires in COVID-19. Repertoires were generated with immunoSEQ multiplex PCR, while TCRdb's copy carries only in-frame clones and drops some. Found here are 130,000 to 150,000 clones, 87% of them singletons; the top ten hold approximately 10%. Source material: PBMCs or T cells enriched from blood (not recorded which). Source of these receptors: a man aged 55-75 years who had recovered from COVID-19.

This clone was counted only a few times. The chain couples TRBV29-1 to TRBJ1-1; 8 bases align to TRBD1. This CDR3 is 15 amino acids long. Trimming took 4 bases from V and 4 from J; bases not matched to a gene: 11. Per germline, CDR1 SQVTM and CDR2 ANQGSEA. This CDR3 reads CSVAGGRGPSTEAFF. CDR3 DNA: TGCAGCGTTGCAGGGGGCAGGGGGCCCAGCACTGAAGCTTTCTTT.

The rearrangement links TRBV5-1 to TRBJ2-2; 14 bases fit TRBD2. CDR3 size: 17 residues. Germline loops: CDR1 SGHRS, CDR2 YFSETQ. With 6 bases clipped from V and 0 bases from J, the junction kept 4 bases outside the gene matches. DNA for the CDR3: TGCGCCAGCAAAGGACTAGCGGGGGGTGCGAACACCGGGGAGCTGTTTTTT. It encodes CASKGLAGGANTGELFF.

The chain employs TRBV25-1 and TRBJ2-1; the match to TRBD1 covers 7 bases. CDR1 and CDR2 (germline): MGHDK, SYGVNS. V was pared by 8 bases and J by 8 bases, with 3 bases of the junction left unmatched. The CDR3 loop spans 11 amino acids. DNA of the CDR3: TGTGCCAGCGTCAGGGGGTATGAGCAGTTCTTC. Protein: CASVRGYEQFF.

The chain has TRBV4-1 and TRBJ2-2; 10 bases fit TRBD2. The V gene's germline CDR1 is MGHRA and CDR2 YSYEKL. With 0 bases clipped from V and 4 bases from J, the junction kept 8 bases outside the gene matches. The length of the CDR3 is 18 residues. This chain's CDR3 is CASSQDQGASGSTGELFF. CDR3 coding DNA: TGCGCCAGCAGCCAAGATCAGGGGGCTAGCGGGAGCACCGGGGAGCTGTTTTTT.